This T cell receptor (beta chain) was observed in a study of CD4+ T cells in melanoma. General study points: Neoantigen-specific CD4+ T cells in melanoma reportedly had diverse differentiation states. A reported correlation linked neoantigen-specific CD4+ T cells to CD8+, macrophage and B cell function.

V lost 6 bases, J lost 0 bases, and 12 bases lay in between. The germline V gene encodes CDR1 SNHLY and CDR2 FYNNEI. This CDR3 is 15 amino acids long. This clone appeared a few times. Its specificity is unknown. Sequenced by immunoSEQ multiplex PCR; TCRdb stores in-frame clones only, minus some. The data show about 14,000 clones, less than 65% seen once. The chain joins TRBV2 to TRBJ2-1; D is unclear. The sequence came from a human donor with melanoma. The source material was cells from a culture (not recorded whether cultured in vitro). The CDR3 sequence is CASSPRADSYNEQFF. The CDR3 coding sequence is TGTGCCAGCAGCCCTCGGGCTGACTCCTACAATGAGCAGTTCTTC.